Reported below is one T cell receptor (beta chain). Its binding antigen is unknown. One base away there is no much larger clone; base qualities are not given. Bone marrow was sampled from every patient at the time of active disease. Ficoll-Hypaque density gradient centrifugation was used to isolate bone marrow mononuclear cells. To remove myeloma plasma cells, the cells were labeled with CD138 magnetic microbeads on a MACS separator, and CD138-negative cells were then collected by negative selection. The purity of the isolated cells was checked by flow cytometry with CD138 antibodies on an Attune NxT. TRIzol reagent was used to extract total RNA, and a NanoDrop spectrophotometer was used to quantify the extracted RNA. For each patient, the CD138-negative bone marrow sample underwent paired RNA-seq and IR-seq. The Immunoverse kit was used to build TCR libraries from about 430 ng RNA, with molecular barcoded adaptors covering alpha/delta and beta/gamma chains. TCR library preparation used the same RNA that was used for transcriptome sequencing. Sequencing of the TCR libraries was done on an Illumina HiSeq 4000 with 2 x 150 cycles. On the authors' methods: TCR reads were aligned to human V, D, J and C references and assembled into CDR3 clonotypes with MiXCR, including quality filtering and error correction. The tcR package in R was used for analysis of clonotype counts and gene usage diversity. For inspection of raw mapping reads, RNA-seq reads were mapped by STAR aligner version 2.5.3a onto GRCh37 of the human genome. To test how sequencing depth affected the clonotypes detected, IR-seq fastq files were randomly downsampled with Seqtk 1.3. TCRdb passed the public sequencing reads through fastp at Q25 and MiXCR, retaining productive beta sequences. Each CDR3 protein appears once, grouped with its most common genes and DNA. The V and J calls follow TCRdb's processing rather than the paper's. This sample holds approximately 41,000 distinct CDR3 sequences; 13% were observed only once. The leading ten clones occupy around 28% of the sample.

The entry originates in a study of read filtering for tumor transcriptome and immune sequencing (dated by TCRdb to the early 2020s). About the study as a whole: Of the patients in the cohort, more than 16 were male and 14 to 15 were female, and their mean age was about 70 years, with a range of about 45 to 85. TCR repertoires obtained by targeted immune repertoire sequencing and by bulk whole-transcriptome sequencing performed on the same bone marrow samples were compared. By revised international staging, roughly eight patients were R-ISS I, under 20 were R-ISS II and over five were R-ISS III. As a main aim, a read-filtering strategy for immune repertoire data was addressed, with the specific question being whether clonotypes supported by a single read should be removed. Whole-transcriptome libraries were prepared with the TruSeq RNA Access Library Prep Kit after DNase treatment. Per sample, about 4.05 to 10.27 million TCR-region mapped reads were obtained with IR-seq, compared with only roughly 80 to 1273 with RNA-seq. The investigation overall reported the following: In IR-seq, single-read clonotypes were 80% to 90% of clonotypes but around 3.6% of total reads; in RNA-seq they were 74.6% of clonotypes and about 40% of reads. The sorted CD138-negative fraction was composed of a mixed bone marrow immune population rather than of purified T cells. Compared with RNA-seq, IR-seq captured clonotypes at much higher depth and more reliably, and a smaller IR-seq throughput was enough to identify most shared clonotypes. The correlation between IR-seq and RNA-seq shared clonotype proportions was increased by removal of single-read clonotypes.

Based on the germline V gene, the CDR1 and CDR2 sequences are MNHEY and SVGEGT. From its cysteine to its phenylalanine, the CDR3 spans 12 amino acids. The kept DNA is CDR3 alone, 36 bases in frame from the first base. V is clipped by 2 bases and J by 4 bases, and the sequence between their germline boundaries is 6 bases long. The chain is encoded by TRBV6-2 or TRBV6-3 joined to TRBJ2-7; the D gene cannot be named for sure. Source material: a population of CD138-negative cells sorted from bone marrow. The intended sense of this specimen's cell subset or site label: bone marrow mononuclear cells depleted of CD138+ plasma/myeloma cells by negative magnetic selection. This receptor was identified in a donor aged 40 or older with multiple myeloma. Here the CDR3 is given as CASSYQTYEQYF. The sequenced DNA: TGTGCCAGCAGTTACCAGACATACGAGCAGTACTTC.